This T cell receptor (beta chain) was recorded in a study of cytomegalovirus exposure and HLA in healthy donors. General study results and limits: Among donors in an Asian-associated ancestry cluster, a later analysis reportedly found fewer N-insertions than the roughly 700-donor mean.

Remarks on this clone: Its antigen is undetermined.

This CDR3 spans 19 amino acids. With 0 bases clipped from V and 0 bases from J, the junction kept 6 bases outside the gene matches. The germline V gene has CDR1 LNHNV and CDR2 YYDKDF (reference sequence). Both 60 Vbeta primers and 13 Jbeta primers went into the PCR. Sequencing used immunoSEQ multiplex PCR; TCRdb keeps in-frame clones, though not all of them. The data contain about 230,000 clones, approximately 87% of them singletons. The sequencing sample was made of PBMCs. This chain joins TRBV15 and TRBJ2-1; 12 bases are shared with TRBD2. The sequence came from a human donor in good health. Here the CDR3 reads CATSRDRTSGTSSYNEQFF. CDR3 bases: TGTGCCACCAGCAGAGATAGGACTAGCGGGACGTCCTCCTACAATGAGCAGTTCTTC.